One and the same sample provided the 13 T cell receptor beta chains below, sequenced in a study of shared clonotypes between healthy human individuals. Using immunoSEQ multiplex PCR, the repertoire was profiled, and TCRdb retains in-frame clones only, with some absent. Counted here are 850,000 to 1,200,000 clones, roughly 80% occurring once; the ten biggest clones make up less than 1.5%. Material for sequencing was memory CD4+ T cells sorted from blood. Subset: CD45RA-negative fraction. Source of these receptors: a man younger than 30 in good health.

V and J are TRBV5-1 and TRBJ2-1; D unclear. Trimming took off 3 bases at V and 6 bases at J, with 10 bases between the two ends. CDR3 length equals 13 residues. Germline CDR1 is SGHRS and CDR2 is YFSETQ. The CDR3 DNA follows: TGCGCCAGCAGCTCGAACCTAGGCAATGAGCAGTTCTTC. It translates to CASSSNLGNEQFF.

CDR3 bases: TGTGCCAGCAGCTTAGGGTCCCTGAGGGGCGAGCAGTTCTTC. Residues: CASSLGSLRGEQFF. The chain recombines TRBV7-9 with TRBJ2-1, with D tentatively TRBD1 or TRBD2 (5 bases each). Germline assignment: CDR1 SEHNR and CDR2 FQNEAQ (reference sequence). The CDR3 has 14 residues. The ends were cut back, 1 base at V and 10 bases at J, with 14 bases in the middle.

V is TRBV10-2 and J is TRBJ2-3, with a weak D call TRBD2 (5 bases). The length of the CDR3 is 15 residues. Looked up from germline, CDR1 is WSHSY and CDR2 is SAAADI. V lost 3 bases and J 8 bases, leaving 18 bases between the germline ends. The CDR3 loop is CASSESPPRVSTQYF. The CDR3 region has the DNA TGCGCCAGCAGTGAAAGCCCCCCGCGGGTTAGTACGCAGTATTTT.

The genes are TRBV4-1 and TRBJ1-5, with D possibly TRBD1 on 6 matching bases. Per the germline V gene, CDR1 is MGHRA and CDR2 is YSYEKL. The CDR3 is made up of 17 amino acids. V lost 0 bases to trimming and J lost 0 bases, with 12 bases between them. The CDR3 coding sequence is TGCGCCAGCAGCCAAGATCCACAGGGAGGTAGCAATCAGCCCCAGCATTTT. This codes for CASSQDPQGGSNQPQHF.

This clone appeared a single time. The rearrangement joins TRBV10-3 to TRBJ2-7; tentative D call: TRBD1 (6 bases). Germline CDR1 is ENHRY and CDR2 is SYGVKD. Deletions cut 0 bases from V and 2 bases from J, with 11 bases between. CDR3 length: 15 residues. The DNA of the CDR3 is TGTGCCATCAGTGAGTCAGGGACACAGGCCTACGAGCAGTACTTC. It translates to CAISESGTQAYEQYF.

This clone has a single count. The chain carries TRBV6-5 and TRBJ2-7, with 7 bases that match TRBD2. The CDR3 totals 14 residues. With V trimmed by 5 bases and J by 3 bases, 7 bases remained unmatched. CDR1 is MNHEY and CDR2 is SVGAGI in the germline V gene. CDR3 nucleotide sequence: TGTGCCAGCAGTCCTTATCGGGGGGACTACGAGCAGTACTTC. Encoded protein: CASSPYRGDYEQYF.

The rearrangement links TRBV28 to TRBJ2-7; no definite D call. The germline V gene encodes CDR1 MDHEN and CDR2 SYDVKM. CDR3 size: 13 residues. Trimming pared 3 bases from V and 0 bases from J, leaving 6 bases between. The CDR3 DNA reads TGTGCCAGCAGTTTCGACACCTCCTACGAGCAGTACTTC. Amino acids: CASSFDTSYEQYF.

This clone was seen once. The chain has TRBV19 and TRBJ2-4, with D possibly being TRBD1 or TRBD2 (6 bases each). This CDR3 is 15 amino acids long. Germline lookup yields CDR1 LNHDA and CDR2 SQIVND (reference sequence). V shed 6 bases and J shed 0 bases, with 12 bases lying between them. The CDR3 protein is CASSGGSLAKNIQYF. For the CDR3, the DNA is TGTGCCAGTAGCGGGGGCAGCCTAGCCAAAAACATTCAGTACTTC.

The V call is TRBV4-3, the J call TRBJ2-7; possibly TRBD2 for D (7 bases). There are 16 residues in the CDR3. The ends were cut back, 3 bases at V and 3 bases at J, with 18 bases in the middle. Germline CDR1 and CDR2: LGHNA and YSLEER. DNA for the CDR3: TGCGCCAGCAGCCACCCCCGGGGGGCGGGATTCTACGAGCAGTACTTC. Amino acid sequence: CASSHPRGAGFYEQYF.

In the case of this clone: This same CDR3 is encoded by further DNA sequences in the sample. As DNA, the CDR3 is TGTGCCAGTAGTATAGGACCTAGCAATCAGCCCCAGCATTTT. This encodes CASSIGPSNQPQHF. The rearrangement links TRBV19 to TRBJ1-5; the D is unclear. Trimming shortened V by 1 base and J by 0 bases, and 4 bases separated the two germline ends. Germline V CDR1 and CDR2: LNHDA, SQIVND (reference sequence). CDR3 length: 14 amino acids.

The chain joins TRBV2 to TRBJ1-2, with a possible D match to TRBD1 (6 bases). V gave up 7 bases and J gave up 8 bases, with 14 bases separating them. Per the germline V gene, CDR1 is SNHLY and CDR2 is FYNNEI. CDR3 length equals 12 residues. The CDR3 loop reads CASTGTNSGYTF. CDR3 DNA sequence: TGTGCCAGCACCGGGACAAATTCGGGCTACACCTTC.

As regards this clone: The sample holds other DNA sequences that translate to the same CDR3. The chain recombines TRBV30 with TRBJ1-2; 9 positions match TRBD1. The CDR3 is 13 residues long. V trimming: 3 bases; J trimming: 8 bases; junction bases outside the gene matches: 7. CDR1 is GTSNPN and CDR2 is SVGIG in the germline V gene (reference sequence). The CDR3 bases are TGTGCCTGGAGGCCGGGACAGGGATCGGGCTACACCTTC. It yields the protein CAWRPGQGSGYTF.

This clone was seen once. The chain links TRBV20-1 to TRBJ2-5, with no clear D. CDR1 and CDR2 from the germline V gene are DFQATT and SNEGSKA (reference sequence). There are 11 residues in the CDR3. The V end lost 2 bases, the J end lost 5 bases, and 6 bases lay between the germline ends. The CDR3 protein is CSARKVETQYF. In DNA, the CDR3 is TGCAGTGCTAGAAAAGTCGAGACCCAGTACTTC.